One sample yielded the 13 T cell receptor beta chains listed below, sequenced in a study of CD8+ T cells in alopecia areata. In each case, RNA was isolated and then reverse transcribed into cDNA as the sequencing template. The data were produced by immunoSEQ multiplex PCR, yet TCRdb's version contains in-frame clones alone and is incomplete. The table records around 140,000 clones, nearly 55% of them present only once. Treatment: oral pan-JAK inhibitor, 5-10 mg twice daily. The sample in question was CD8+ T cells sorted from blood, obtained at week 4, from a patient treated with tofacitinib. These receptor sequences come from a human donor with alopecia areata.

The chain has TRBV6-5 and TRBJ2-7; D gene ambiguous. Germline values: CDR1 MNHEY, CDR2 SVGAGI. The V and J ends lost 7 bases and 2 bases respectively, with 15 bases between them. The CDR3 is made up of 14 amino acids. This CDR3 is CASKGGHSPYEQYF. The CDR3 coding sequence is TGTGCCAGCAAGGGTGGCCACTCTCCCTACGAGCAGTACTTC.

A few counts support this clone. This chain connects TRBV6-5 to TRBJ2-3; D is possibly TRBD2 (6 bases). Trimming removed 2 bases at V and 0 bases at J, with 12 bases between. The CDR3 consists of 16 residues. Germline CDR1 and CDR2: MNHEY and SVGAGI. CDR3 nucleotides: TGTGCCAGCAGTTACGACGGGGGAGCTAGCACAGATACGCAGTATTTT. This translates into CASSYDGGASTDTQYF.

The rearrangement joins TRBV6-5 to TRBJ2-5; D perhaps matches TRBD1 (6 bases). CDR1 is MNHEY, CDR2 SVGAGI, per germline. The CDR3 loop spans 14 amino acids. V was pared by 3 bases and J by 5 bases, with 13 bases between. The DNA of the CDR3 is TGTGCCAGCAGTTATTCGACAGGCCGGGAGACCCAGTACTTC. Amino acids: CASSYSTGRETQYF.

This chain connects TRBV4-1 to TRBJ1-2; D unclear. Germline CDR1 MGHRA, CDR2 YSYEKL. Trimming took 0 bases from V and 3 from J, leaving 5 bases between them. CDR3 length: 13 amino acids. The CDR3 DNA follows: TGCGCCAGCAGCCAAGATGAGTACTATGGCTACACCTTC. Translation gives CASSQDEYYGYTF.

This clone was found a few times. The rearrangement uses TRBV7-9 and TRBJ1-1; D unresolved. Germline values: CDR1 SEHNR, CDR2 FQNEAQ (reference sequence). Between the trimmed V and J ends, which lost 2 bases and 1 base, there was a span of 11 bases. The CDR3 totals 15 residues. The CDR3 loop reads CASSLLRAENTEAFF. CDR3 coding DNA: TGTGCCAGCAGCTTACTTCGCGCCGAGAACACTGAAGCTTTCTTT.

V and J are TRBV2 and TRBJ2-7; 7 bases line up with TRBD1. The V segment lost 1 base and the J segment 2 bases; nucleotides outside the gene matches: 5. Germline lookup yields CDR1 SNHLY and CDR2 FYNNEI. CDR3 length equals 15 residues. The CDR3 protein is CASSEGGTATYEQYF. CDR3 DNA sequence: TGTGCCAGCAGTGAAGGAGGGACAGCTACCTACGAGCAGTACTTC.

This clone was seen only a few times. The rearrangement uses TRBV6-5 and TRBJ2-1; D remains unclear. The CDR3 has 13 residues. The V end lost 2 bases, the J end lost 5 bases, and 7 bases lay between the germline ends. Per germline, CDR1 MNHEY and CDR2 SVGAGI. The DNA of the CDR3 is TGTGCCAGCAGTTACGTGGGGAACAATGAGCAGTTCTTC. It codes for CASSYVGNNEQFF.

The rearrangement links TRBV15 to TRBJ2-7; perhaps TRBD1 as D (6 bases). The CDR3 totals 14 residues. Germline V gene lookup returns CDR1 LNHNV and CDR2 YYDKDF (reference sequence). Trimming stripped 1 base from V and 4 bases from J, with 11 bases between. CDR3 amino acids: CATSRGAGDYEQYF. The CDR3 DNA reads TGTGCCACCAGCAGAGGGGCAGGGGATTACGAGCAGTACTTC.

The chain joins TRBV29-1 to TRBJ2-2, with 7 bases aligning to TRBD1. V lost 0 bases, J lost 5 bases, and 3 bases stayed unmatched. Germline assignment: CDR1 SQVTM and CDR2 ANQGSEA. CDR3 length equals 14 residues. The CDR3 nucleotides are TGCAGCGTTGAAGACCCCAGGGGGACCGGGGAGCTGTTTTTT. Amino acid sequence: CSVEDPRGTGELFF.

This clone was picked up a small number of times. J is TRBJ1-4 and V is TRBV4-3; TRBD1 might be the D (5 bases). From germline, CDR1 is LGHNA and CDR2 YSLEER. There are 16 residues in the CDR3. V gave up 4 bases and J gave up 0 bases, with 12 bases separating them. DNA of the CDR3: TGCGCCAGCAGCCTCGACGGGGCCGCAACTAATGAAAAACTGTTTTTT. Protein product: CASSLDGAATNEKLFF.

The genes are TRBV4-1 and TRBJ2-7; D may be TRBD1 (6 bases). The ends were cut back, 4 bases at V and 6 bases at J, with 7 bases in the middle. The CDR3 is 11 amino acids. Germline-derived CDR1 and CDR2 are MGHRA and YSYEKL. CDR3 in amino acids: CASSPGAEQYF. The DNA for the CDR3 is TGCGCCAGCAGCCCAGGGGCCGAGCAGTACTTC.

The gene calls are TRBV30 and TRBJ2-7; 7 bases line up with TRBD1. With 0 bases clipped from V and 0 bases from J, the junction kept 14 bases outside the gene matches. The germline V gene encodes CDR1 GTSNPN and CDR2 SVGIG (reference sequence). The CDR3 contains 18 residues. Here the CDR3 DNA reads TGTGCCTGGAGTGTTGAGGGGGCAAGGGCCGCCCTCTCCTACGAGCAGTACTTC. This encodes CAWSVEGARAALSYEQYF.

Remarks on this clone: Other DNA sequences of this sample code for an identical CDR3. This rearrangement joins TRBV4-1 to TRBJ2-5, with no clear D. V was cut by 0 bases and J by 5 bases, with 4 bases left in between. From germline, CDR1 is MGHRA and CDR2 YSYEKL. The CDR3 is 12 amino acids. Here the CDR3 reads CASSQDRETQYF. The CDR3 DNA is TGCGCCAGCAGCCAAGATAGGGAGACCCAGTACTTC.